This T cell receptor (beta chain) was profiled in a study of blood T cell repertoires in COVID-19. Background on the study: Spain, Italy and the United States supplied samples that represented acute and convalescent COVID-19.

Enrolled through a virtual design, the participants were between about 18 and 89 years of age and came from under 30 US areas. Participants had their cohort set by participant-reported clinical history. V lost 4 bases, J lost 0 bases, and 4 bases stayed unmatched. This CDR3 spans 16 amino acids. CDR1 LNHDA and CDR2 SQIVND come from the germline V gene (reference sequence). How the authors handled the data: Estimation of nucleated cell counts relied on the amplification of reference gene primers. The data were produced by immunoSEQ multiplex PCR, yet TCRdb's version contains in-frame clones alone and is incomplete. V and J calls and clone size are those listed in that table; D and trimming were worked out from the DNA. Of some 160,000 clones in the sample, around four fifths were seen once.

Sequencing was carried out using PBMCs or T cells enriched from blood (not recorded which). The rearrangement joins TRBV19 to TRBJ1-2; 11 nucleotides match TRBD1. This receptor was identified in a middle-aged woman who had recovered from COVID-19. The CDR3 nucleotides read TGTGCCAGTAGTACCGGGACAGGGGGACCTAACTATGGCTACACCTTC. Protein product: CASSTGTGGPNYGYTF.